This T cell receptor beta chain was documented in a study of control samples from healthy donors and cancer patients. Generated by immunoSEQ multiplex PCR, the TCRdb table keeps only in-frame clones and is missing some. In the table there are 150,000 to 180,000 clones, 94% of which are singletons. The CDR3 contains 17 residues. Germline CDR1 reads SGHRS; CDR2 reads YFSETQ. After removal of 2 bases from V and 2 bases from J, the junction contained 10 bases not matched to a gene. The clonotype was recovered from a man in his forties in good health. This sequence joins TRBV5-1 and TRBJ1-2; TRBD1 matches at 9 bases. Source material: blood. The CDR3 is CASSLTGGAAENYGYTF. The CDR3 DNA is TGCGCCAGCAGCTTAACAGGGGGCGCCGCCGAGAACTATGGCTACACCTTC. Full variable domain (rest looked up from reference TRBV5-1 and TRBJ1-2): KAGVTQTPRYLIKTRGQQVTLSCSPISGHRSVSWYQQTPGQGLQFLFEYFSETQRNKGNFPGRFSGRQFSNSRSEMNVSTLELGDSALYLCASSLTGGAAENYGYTFGSGTRLTVV.